Shown below are 20 T cell receptor beta chains from a single sample sequenced in a study of CD8 T cells in ankylosing spondylitis. TCRdb ran MiXCR on the 5' RACE reads and lists one entry per CDR3 protein. The top ten clones hold about 3.6% of a sample with roughly 130,000 distinct CDR3 sequences, over 7% of them seen once. The sequenced sample consisted of blood, either unsorted or a sorted T cell fraction (not recorded which). The receptor source for this set is a male donor with ankylosing spondylitis or in good health (not recorded which).

This clonotype occurred many times. The chain is built from TRBV4-3 and TRBJ2-2; 7 bases match TRBD2. The V segment lost 3 bases and the J segment 5 bases; nucleotides outside the gene matches: 9. The CDR3 contains 16 residues. CDR1 and CDR2 (germline): LGHNA, YSLEER. The CDR3 is CASSHLAGGRTGELFF. In nucleotides, the CDR3 is TGCGCCAGCAGCCACTTAGCAGGCGGGAGAACCGGGGAGCTGTTTTTT.

The chain has TRBV18 and TRBJ1-2; TRBD1 might be the D (5 bases). Germline V CDR1 and CDR2: KGHSH, LQKENI. The CDR3 consists of 16 residues. Trimming stripped 4 bases from V and 6 bases from J, with 21 bases between. This chain's CDR3 is CASSLHPKPGLDGYTF. The CDR3 nucleotides read TGTGCCAGCTCACTACACCCCAAGCCAGGGCTAGATGGCTACACCTTC.

The sample holds many counts of this clonotype. The chain employs TRBV7-9 and TRBJ1-4, with D unresolved. The CDR3 runs 11 residues. Germline V gene sequence: CDR1 SEHNR, CDR2 FQNEAQ (reference sequence). V was cut by 5 bases and J by 9 bases, with 7 bases left in between. The CDR3 DNA sequence: TGTGCCAGCAGCCCCGGGAAAAAACTGTTTTTT. Protein product: CASSPGKKLFF. Full variable domain (remainder filled in from reference TRBV7-9 and TRBJ1-4): DTGVSQNPRHKITKRGQNVTFRCDPISEHNRLYWYRQTLGQGPEFLTYFQNEAQLEKSRLLSDRFSAERPKGSFSTLEIQRTEQGDSAMYLCASSPGKKLFFGSGTQLSVL.

Concerning this clonotype: Being one base from a much bigger clone, this may be a read error. The rearrangement links TRBV5-1 to TRBJ2-1; a weak D match, TRBD1 (6 bases). The CDR3 runs to 14 residues. V was cut by 8 bases and J by 8 bases, with 20 bases left in between. CDR1 and CDR2 (germline): SGHRS, YFSETQ. CDR3 protein: CASGIRQAPYEQFF. CDR3 bases: TGCGCCAGTGGAATTAGACAGGCCCCTTATGAGCAGTTCTTC.

This clonotype was found many times. The J gene is TRBJ2-5, the V gene TRBV3-1; D may be TRBD2 (5 bases). This CDR3 spans 14 amino acids. Germline V CDR1 and CDR2: LGHDT, YNNKEL (reference sequence). Between the trimmed V and J ends, which lost 4 bases and 5 bases, there was a span of 14 bases. The CDR3 DNA follows: TGTGCCAGCAGCCCTCTCCGGTGGGAGGAGACCCAGTACTTC. Amino acids: CASSPLRWEETQYF.

There are a few counts of this clonotype. DNA of the CDR3: TGTGCCAGCTCACCACCGGGCGCAGGAGAAAAACTGTTTTTT. Encoded protein: CASSPPGAGEKLFF. The rearrangement joins TRBV18 to TRBJ1-4; no clear D. This CDR3 spans 14 amino acids. Germline V gene sequence: CDR1 KGHSH, CDR2 LQKENI. Trimming removed 0 bases at V and 8 bases at J, with 10 bases between.

This clonotype showed up many times. The gene calls are TRBV20-1 and TRBJ1-2; D is undetermined. The length of the CDR3 is 13 residues. The germline gives CDR1 DFQATT, CDR2 SNEGSKA (reference sequence). Trimming shortened V by 7 bases and J by 0 bases, and 12 bases separated the two germline ends. DNA of the CDR3: TGCAGTGTACCGAGGAGGTCTAACTATGGCTACACCTTC. Translated, it gives CSVPRRSNYGYTF.

V is TRBV20-1 and J is TRBJ1-4; D is ambiguous. V was cut by 7 bases and J by 3 bases, with 12 bases left in between. The V gene's germline CDR1 is DFQATT and CDR2 SNEGSKA (reference sequence). This CDR3 comprises 13 residues. The CDR3 reads CSVFADPNEKLFF. In DNA form, the CDR3 reads TGCAGTGTCTTCGCAGATCCTAATGAAAAACTGTTTTTT.

This chain uses TRBV12-3 or TRBV12-4 with TRBJ2-6; D gene uncertain. The CDR3 contains 17 residues. V gave up 3 bases and J gave up 0 bases, with 12 bases separating them. The CDR3 DNA reads TGTGCCAGCAGTTTGTTTGCGGCAACCTCTGGGGCCAACGTCCTGACTTTC. It translates to CASSLFAATSGANVLTF.

The CDR3 DNA reads as TGTGCCAGCAGTTACACCGGACTGACCTACGAGCAGTACTTC. Translated, it gives CASSYTGLTYEQYF. The chain couples TRBV6-2 or TRBV6-3 to TRBJ2-7; weak D call: TRBD2 (5 bases). V lost 2 bases to trimming and J lost 2 bases, with 10 bases between them. The CDR3 is made up of 14 amino acids. From germline, CDR1 is MNHEY and CDR2 SVGEGT.

This clonotype was detected many times. The V gene is TRBV29-1, the J gene TRBJ2-5; 9 bases are shared with TRBD1. CDR1 is SQVTM, CDR2 ANQGSEA, per germline. CDR3 length: 12 amino acids. J lost 5 bases, V lost 6 bases, and 4 bases had no gene match. The CDR3 is CSVGTGRETQYF. As DNA, the CDR3 is TGCAGCGTCGGGACAGGGAGGGAGACCCAGTACTTC.

The rearrangement uses TRBV29-1 and TRBJ2-1; 11 bases agree with TRBD2. The length of the CDR3 is 14 residues. V lost 8 bases, J lost 3 bases, and 6 bases stayed unmatched. CDR1 is SQVTM, CDR2 ANQGSEA, per germline. CDR3 region: CSLQTSGNYNEQFF. CDR3 coding DNA: TGCAGCTTACAGACTAGCGGGAACTACAATGAGCAGTTCTTC.

This clonotype was seen repeatedly, ten times or more. This chain links TRBV5-1 with TRBJ2-5; unclear D gene. CDR1 SGHRS and CDR2 YFSETQ come from the germline V gene. The CDR3 covers 14 residues. Trimming pared 2 bases from V and 1 base from J, leaving 9 bases between. CDR3 nucleotides: TGCGCCAGCAGCTTCCAGCCTTCCCAAGAGACCCAGTACTTC. Amino acid sequence: CASSFQPSQETQYF.

This clonotype was observed many times. This chain links TRBV6-1 with TRBJ1-4; 8 positions agree with TRBD1. The CDR3 loop spans 15 amino acids. Germline CDR1 and CDR2: MNHNS and SASEGT. V lost 7 bases and J lost 7; bases outside the gene matches: 11. DNA for the CDR3: TGTGCCAGCACTAAGGGCGGACAGGGACGTGAAAAACTGTTTTTT. It codes for CASTKGGQGREKLFF.

This clonotype came up many times. V and J are TRBV29-1 and TRBJ2-6, with TRBD1 matching 10 bases. CDR1 and CDR2 (germline): SQVTM, ANQGSEA. The CDR3 extends over 18 amino acids. Germline trimming cut 4 bases from V and 1 base from J; bases unmatched to any gene: 10. CDR3 sequence reads: CSVVLRGQGTSGANVLTF. CDR3 coding DNA: TGCAGCGTTGTACTTAGGGGACAGGGGACTTCTGGGGCCAACGTCCTGACTTTC.

The chain carries TRBV6-5 and TRBJ1-1; TRBD1 aligns across 7 bases. Germline V gives CDR1 MNHEY, CDR2 SVGAGI. With 4 bases clipped from V and 5 bases from J, the junction kept 10 bases outside the gene matches. This CDR3 has 15 amino acids. The DNA for the CDR3 is TGTGCCAGCAGTTTCCGTGGACAGGTTGGGACTGAAGCTTTCTTT. As protein: CASSFRGQVGTEAFF.

In this sample, this clonotype turned up once. V is TRBV20-1 and J is TRBJ2-1, with D possibly being TRBD2 (5 bases). This CDR3 spans 15 amino acids. The germline CDR1 and CDR2 sequences are DFQATT and SNEGSKA (reference sequence). V shed 2 bases and J shed 0 bases, with 11 bases lying between them. Written as DNA, the CDR3 is TGCAGTGCTAGATCCCCGGGAACCTCCTACAATGAGCAGTTCTTC. Protein sequence: CSARSPGTSYNEQFF.

This clonotype was counted at least ten times. This rearrangement joins TRBV20-1 to TRBJ2-3, with 10 bases lining up with TRBD2. This CDR3 spans 15 amino acids. V lost 5 bases to trimming and J lost 0 bases; unmatched junction nucleotides: 5. Germline-derived CDR1 and CDR2 are DFQATT and SNEGSKA (reference sequence). For the CDR3, the DNA is TGCAGTGCTGGAACTAGCGGGGTTAGCACAGATACGCAGTATTTT. Translated, it gives CSAGTSGVSTDTQYF.

With respect to this clonotype: This sequence may be a read error, since a much larger clone differs from it by one base. The chain employs TRBV6-2 or TRBV6-3 and TRBJ2-7; perhaps TRBD1 as D (5 bases). This CDR3 is built from 13 residues. CDR1 is MNHEY and CDR2 is SVGEGT in the germline V gene. Trimming left V 7 bases short and J 5 bases short, with 15 bases between. The CDR3 coding sequence is TGTGCCAGCAAGTACACAGGCCACCACGAGCAGTACTTC. This encodes CASKYTGHHEQYF.

This clonotype showed up many times. V usage is TRBV9 and J usage is TRBJ2-7; 13 bases line up with TRBD2. The CDR3 extends over 16 amino acids. Trimming took 3 bases from V and 7 from J; bases not matched to a gene: 10. Germline V gives CDR1 SGDLS, CDR2 YYNGEE. The CDR3 protein is CASSAPPTSGRAEQYF. The CDR3 bases are TGTGCCAGCAGCGCGCCCCCAACTAGCGGGAGGGCAGAGCAGTACTTC. Looking up the rest from reference TRBV9 and TRBJ2-7 gives the full variable domain: DSGVTQTPKHLITATGQRVTLRCSPRSGDLSVYWYQQSLDQGLQFLIQYYNGEERAKGNILERFSAQQFPDLHSELNLSSLELGDSALYFCASSAPPTSGRAEQYFGPGTRLTVT.